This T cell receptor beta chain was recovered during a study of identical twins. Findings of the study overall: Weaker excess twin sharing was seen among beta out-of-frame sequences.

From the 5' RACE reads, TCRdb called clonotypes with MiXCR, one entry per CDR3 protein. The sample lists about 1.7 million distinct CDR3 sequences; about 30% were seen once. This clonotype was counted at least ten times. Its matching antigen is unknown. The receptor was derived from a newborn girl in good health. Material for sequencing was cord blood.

CDR3 bases: TGCAGCGTTGCCAATCGGGACAGGGGCGACGAGCAGTACTTC. Translated: CSVANRDRGDEQYF. The chain has TRBV29-1 and TRBJ2-7; 10 bases align to TRBD1. CDR1 is SQVTM, CDR2 ANQGSEA, per germline. CDR3 length equals 14 residues. J lost 5 bases, V lost 4 bases, and 8 bases had no gene match.